The rows below give T cell receptor beta chains drawn from one sample of a study of T cell responses to AZD1222 COVID-19 vaccine. The table came from immunoSEQ multiplex PCR; TCRdb's copy has only in-frame clones and leaves some out. The sample has around 140,000 clones, 75% to 85% seen once. Sample: peripheral blood, taken 28 days after the second dose of the MenACWY control vaccine. The receptor source for this set is an adult who received the MenACWY meningococcal vaccine as a control. The CDR3 runs from the conserved cysteine through the conserved F or W. A D gene is named only where the DNA matches it firmly. Rows give clone size only sometimes, using once, few, many, or a class for an expanded clone.

abundance,j_gene,v_gene,d_gene,CDR3nt,CDR3aa
-,TRBJ2-5,TRBV5-1,-,TGCGCCAGCAGCTTGTTTAGAGGAAGGGACCAAGAGACCCAGTACTTC,CASSLFRGRDQETQYF
-,TRBJ2-5,TRBV6-7,-,TGTGCCAGCAGTTACTCGATATGGGCCGGGGAGACCCAGTACTTC,CASSYSIWAGETQYF
-,TRBJ1-1,TRBV5-1,-,TGCGCCAGCAGCTTGGTGCCGTCGGTAGGGACCGAAGCTTTCTTT,CASSLVPSVGTEAFF
-,TRBJ2-4,TRBV19,TRBD2,TGTGCCAGTAGTATAGTTTCCGTACTAGCGGGGAGAAGAAAAAACATTCAGTACTTC,CASSIVSVLAGRRKNIQYF
-,TRBJ1-5,TRBV2,TRBD1,TGTGCCAGCAGTCTGGACAGGGCAGGGCAGCCCCAGCATTTT,CASSLDRAGQPQHF
-,TRBJ1-1,TRBV5-1,TRBD1,TGCGCCAGCAGCGGGGGACAGGGGTTTGAAGCTTTCTTT,CASSGGQGFEAFF
-,TRBJ2-6,TRBV4-3,-,TGCGCCAGCAGCCATTCGGGGGCAGCTGGGGCCAACGTCCTGACTTTC,CASSHSGAAGANVLTF
once,TRBJ2-1,TRBV20-1,-,TGCAGTGCTAGTGGGGCGGTCTACAATGAGCAGTTCTTC,CSASGAVYNEQFF
-,TRBJ1-5,TRBV18,TRBD1,TGTGCCAGCTCACCAAGGGCGACAGGGGTGGGGGAAATGGCCCAGCATTTT,CASSPRATGVGEMAQHF
-,TRBJ1-1,TRBV5-6,-,TGTGCCAGCAGCTTCGGTGCCATGAACACTGAAGCTTTCTTT,CASSFGAMNTEAFF
-,TRBJ1-2,TRBV9,-,TGTGCCAGCAGCGTAGATCCGGGCTCTAGCTATGGCTACACCTTC,CASSVDPGSSYGYTF
medium-sized,TRBJ1-2,TRBV5-1,-,TGCGCCAGCAGCTCCCAAGACATATTTTATGGCTACACCTTC,CASSSQDIFYGYTF
-,TRBJ2-3,TRBV7-8,-,TGTGCCAGCAGCTTAGAGGGGGGTTTAGGGACTGGCACAGATACGCAGTATTTT,CASSLEGGLGTGTDTQYF
-,TRBJ2-3,TRBV28,-,TGTGCCAGCAGTTTAGCGGGGGCCGAAGATACGCAGTATTTT,CASSLAGAEDTQYF
-,TRBJ2-7,TRBV4-3,-,TGCGCCAGCAGCCAAGAGTACGGGTTTTTCTCGTCCTACGAGCAGTACTTC,CASSQEYGFFSSYEQYF
-,TRBJ1-2,TRBV11-1,-,TGTGCCAGCAGCTCCCCCGGGGGAGGACTACACGGCTACACCTTC,CASSSPGGGLHGYTF
once,TRBJ1-6,TRBV30,-,TGTGCCTGGAGCGATTTCTTGGGACCCTGGGGTAATTCACCCCTCCACTTT,CAWSDFLGPWGNSPLHF
-,TRBJ1-5,TRBV9,-,TGTGCCAGCAGCGTAGACGGATATAGCAATCAGCCCCAGCATTTT,CASSVDGYSNQPQHF
-,TRBJ2-7,TRBV18,-,TGTGCCAGCTCTTTTGAGCAGTTGGGCGAGCAGTACTTC,CASSFEQLGEQYF
-,TRBJ1-3,TRBV19,-,TGTGCCAGTAGCCCTAGCCACATTTCGACCATATATTTT,CASSPSHISTIYF
-,TRBJ1-6,TRBV19,-,TGTGCCAGTAGTACTACAAATTCCAATTCACCCCTCCACTTT,CASSTTNSNSPLHF
-,TRBJ2-2,TRBV5-4,-,TGTGCCAGCAGCCTCGGAGGAGGGCCGCCCGGGGAGCTGTTTTTT,CASSLGGGPPGELFF
-,TRBJ1-3,TRBV7-2,-,TGTGCCAGCAGCCTGACGGTGAATTCTGGAAACACCATATATTTT,CASSLTVNSGNTIYF
-,TRBJ1-1,TRBV5-1,-,TGCGCCAGCAGCCCCAGTCCCCGTTTGAACACTGAAGCTTTCTTT,CASSPSPRLNTEAFF
-,TRBJ2-3,TRBV7-3,TRBD1,TGTGCCAGCAGCTACCTGGACAGGGGGACTTTAACGGATACGCAGTATTTT,CASSYLDRGTLTDTQYF
-,TRBJ1-6,TRBV6-5,-,TGTGCCACCAGACAGTACGATTCACCCCTCCACTTT,CATRQYDSPLHF
-,TRBJ2-2,TRBV6-2/TRBV6-3,TRBD1,TGTGCCAGCAGTACCAGGACAGGGGCTGTCCGAGGAGCCGGGGAGCTGTTTTTT,CASSTRTGAVRGAGELFF
-,TRBJ2-1,TRBV2,TRBD2,TGTGCCACATCCGGGACTAGCGGGGGGAGCTCCTACAATGAGCAGTTCTTC,CATSGTSGGSSYNEQFF
-,TRBJ2-7,TRBV5-1,-,TGCGCCAGCAGCTCCCACCCAGGGATGCTGGGCGAGCAGTACTTC,CASSSHPGMLGEQYF
-,TRBJ2-5,TRBV7-3,TRBD1,TGTGCCAGCAGTCCCGGACAGGGGGCATCCCAGTACTTC,CASSPGQGASQYF
-,TRBJ2-3,TRBV7-9,-,TGTGCCAGCAGCTTAGAGGTGATCACAGATACGCAGTATTTT,CASSLEVITDTQYF
-,TRBJ1-5,TRBV2,-,TGTGCCAGCAGAGCGGACAGCGTGAATCAGCCCCAGCATTTT,CASRADSVNQPQHF
-,TRBJ2-7,TRBV3-1/TRBV3-2,-,TGTGCCAGCAGCCAACCCCACTCCTACGAGCAGTACTTC,CASSQPHSYEQYF
-,TRBJ2-3,TRBV5-1,TRBD1,TGCGCCAGCAGCTTGGTGGGGGACAGGGTAGATACGCAGTATTTT,CASSLVGDRVDTQYF
-,TRBJ2-2,TRBV6-2/TRBV6-3,TRBD1,TGTGCCAGCAGCAACGACAGGGCGGGCACCGGGGAGCTGTTTTTT,CASSNDRAGTGELFF
-,TRBJ1-3,TRBV6-5,-,TGTGCCAGCAGGCCACCAGGGAGTGCTGGAAACACCATATATTTT,CASRPPGSAGNTIYF
-,TRBJ2-3,TRBV7-8,-,TGTGCCAGCAGCATGGGGGGAGCAGATACGCAGTATTTT,CASSMGGADTQYF
-,TRBJ2-1,TRBV6-5,-,TGTGCCAGCAGTTACACGGCGGGATCTTACAATGAGCAGTTCTTC,CASSYTAGSYNEQFF
few,TRBJ2-4,TRBV7-3,-,TGTGCCAGCAGCTCCGACCGGACGGGAATTCAGTACTTC,CASSSDRTGIQYF
-,TRBJ2-1,TRBV5-1,TRBD2,TGCGCCAGCAGCGGGTCTCAGCGGGAGCATGAGCAGTTCTTC,CASSGSQREHEQFF
-,TRBJ1-1,TRBV3-1/TRBV3-2,-,TGTGCCAGCAGCCCAACCGGCCGGGTTGCTGAAGCTTTCTTT,CASSPTGRVAEAFF
-,TRBJ2-2,TRBV7-9,-,TGTGCCAGCAGCTTATCGGGGGCCGGGGAGCTGTTTTTT,CASSLSGAGELFF
-,TRBJ1-5,TRBV5-1,-,TGCGCCAGCAGCCGGGACGGCAATCAGCCCCAGCATTTT,CASSRDGNQPQHF
-,TRBJ1-1,TRBV6-5,-,TGTGCCACCCACCGCCCCCAGAACACTGAAGCTTTCTTT,CATHRPQNTEAFF
-,TRBJ1-3,TRBV5-1,TRBD1,TGCGCCAGCAGCGTCCGACAGGGGGGGACAGGAAACACCATATATTTT,CASSVRQGGTGNTIYF
-,TRBJ1-2,TRBV28,-,TGTGCCAGCATCTTAACCGGAAGCAACTATGGCTACACCTTC,CASILTGSNYGYTF
-,TRBJ2-5,TRBV7-7,TRBD2,TGTGCTAGCAGCTTAGCGGGGGCGGGAGGGAACCAAGAGACCCAGTACTTC,CASSLAGAGGNQETQYF